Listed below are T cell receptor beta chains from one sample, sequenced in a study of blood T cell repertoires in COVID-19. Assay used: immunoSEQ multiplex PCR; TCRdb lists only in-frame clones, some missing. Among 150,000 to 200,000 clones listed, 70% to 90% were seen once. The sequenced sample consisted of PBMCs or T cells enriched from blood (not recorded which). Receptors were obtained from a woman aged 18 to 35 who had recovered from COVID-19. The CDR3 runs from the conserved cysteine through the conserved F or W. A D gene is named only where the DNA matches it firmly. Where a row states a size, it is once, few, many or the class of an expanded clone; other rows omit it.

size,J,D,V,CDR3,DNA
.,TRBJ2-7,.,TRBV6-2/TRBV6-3,CASSYSDSYEQYF,TGTGCCAGCAGTTACTCGGACAGCTACGAGCAGTACTTC
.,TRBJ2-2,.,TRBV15,CATSRRRSNTGELFF,TGTGCCACCAGCAGACGCAGATCGAACACCGGGGAGCTGTTTTTT
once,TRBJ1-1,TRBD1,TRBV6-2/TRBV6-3,CASSYGDREANEAFF,TGTGCCAGCAGTTACGGGGACAGGGAGGCGAATGAAGCTTTCTTT
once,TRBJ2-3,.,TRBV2,CASSPLMASNTDTQYF,TGTGCCAGCAGCCCCCTCATGGCTAGCAACACAGATACGCAGTATTTT
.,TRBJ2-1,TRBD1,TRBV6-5,CASRVGTAYNEQFF,TGTGCCAGCAGGGTCGGGACAGCCTACAATGAGCAGTTCTTC
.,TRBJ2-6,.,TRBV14,CATLAGPISGANVLTF,TGTGCCACCCTCGCGGGTCCGATCTCTGGGGCCAACGTCCTGACTTTC
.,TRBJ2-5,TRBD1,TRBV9,CASSVGRTGSTAETQYF,TGTGCCAGCAGCGTAGGGCGGACAGGGTCAACAGCAGAGACCCAGTACTTC
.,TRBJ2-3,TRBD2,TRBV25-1,CASEPAGGLPDTQYF,TGTGCCAGCGAACCAGCGGGAGGGCTCCCAGATACGCAGTATTTT
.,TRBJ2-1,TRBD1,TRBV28,CASSLQRQGVNEQFF,TGTGCCAGCAGTTTACAACGACAGGGTGTTAATGAGCAGTTCTTC
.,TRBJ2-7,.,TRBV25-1,CASSEEAVFGEQYF,TGTGCCAGCAGTGAGGAGGCGGTTTTTGGCGAGCAGTACTTC
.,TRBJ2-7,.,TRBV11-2,CASSPFKTGYEQYF,TGTGCCAGCAGCCCGTTTAAGACAGGTTACGAGCAGTACTTC
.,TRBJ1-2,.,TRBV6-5,CASILAGGTAGYTF,.
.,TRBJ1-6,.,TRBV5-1,CASSLQGSSYNSPLHF,TGCGCCAGCAGCTTGCAGGGTAGCTCCTATAATTCACCCCTCCACTTT
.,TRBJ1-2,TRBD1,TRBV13,CASRRSTGGYGYTF,TGTGCCAGCAGACGCTCGACAGGGGGCTATGGCTACACCTTC
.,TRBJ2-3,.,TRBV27,CDGGGGADTQYF,TGTGATGGGGGGGGCGGGGCAGATACGCAGTATTTT
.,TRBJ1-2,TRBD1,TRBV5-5,CASSPDRDGYTF,TGTGCCAGCAGCCCCGACAGGGATGGCTACACCTTC
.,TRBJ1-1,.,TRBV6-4,CASSSDRNTEAFF,TGTGCCAGCAGCTCGGACAGGAACACTGAAGCTTTCTTT
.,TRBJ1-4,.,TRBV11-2,CASSSIRGIGEKLFF,TGTGCCAGCAGCTCAATCCGGGGGATTGGAGAAAAACTGTTTTTT
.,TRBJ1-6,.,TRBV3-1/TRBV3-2,CASSQGQSSYNSPLHF,TGTGCCAGCAGCCAAGGACAGAGCTCCTATAATTCACCCCTCCACTTT
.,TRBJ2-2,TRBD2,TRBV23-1,CASYPKGTSGRGRDTGELFF,TGCGCCAGCTACCCAAAGGGGACTAGCGGGAGAGGGCGAGACACCGGGGAGCTGTTTTTT
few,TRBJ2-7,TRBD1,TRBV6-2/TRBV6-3,CASSGQGYEQYF,TGTGCCAGCAGCGGACAGGGCTACGAGCAGTACTTC
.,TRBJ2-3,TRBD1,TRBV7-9,CASSAGQGTDTQYF,TGTGCCAGCAGCGCGGGACAGGGGACAGATACGCAGTATTTT
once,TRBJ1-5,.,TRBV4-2,CASSQDSRGARVDQPQHF,TGTGCCAGCAGCCAAGATAGTCGGGGGGCGCGGGTAGATCAGCCCCAGCATTTT
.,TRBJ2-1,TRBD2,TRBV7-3,CASSDSGSNEQFF,TGTGCCAGCAGTGATAGCGGGAGCAATGAGCAGTTCTTC
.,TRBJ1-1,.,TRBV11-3,CASSLVGLSTEAFF,TGTGCCAGCAGCTTAGTGGGACTTTCCACTGAAGCTTTCTTT
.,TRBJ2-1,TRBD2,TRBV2,CAARLAGGYNEQFF,TGTGCCGCTCGACTAGCGGGAGGGTACAATGAGCAGTTCTTC
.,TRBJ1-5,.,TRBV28,CASSSGLLSNQPQHF,TGTGCCAGCAGCTCGGGACTCCTTAGCAATCAGCCCCAGCATTTT
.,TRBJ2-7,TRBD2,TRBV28,CASSGEREGLREQYF,TGTGCCAGCAGTGGAGAGCGGGAGGGCCTGAGGGAGCAGTACTTC
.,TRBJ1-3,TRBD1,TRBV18,CASSPETGRFAGNTIYF,TGTGCCAGCTCACCGGAGACAGGGCGTTTTGCCGGAAACACCATATATTTT
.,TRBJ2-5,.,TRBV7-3,CASSPGTVEGETQYF,TGTGCCAGCAGCCCTGGGACGGTGGAGGGGGAGACCCAGTACTTC
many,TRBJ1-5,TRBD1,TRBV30,CAWDRGPNQPQHF,TGTGCCTGGGACAGGGGCCCCAATCAGCCCCAGCATTTT
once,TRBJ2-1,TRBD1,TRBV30,CALGQGQGLDSYNEQFF,TGTGCCTTGGGACAGGGCCAGGGACTGGACTCCTACAATGAGCAGTTCTTC
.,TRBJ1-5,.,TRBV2,CASSVERGNQPQHF,TGTGCCAGCTCCGTCGAGCGTGGCAATCAGCCCCAGCATTTT
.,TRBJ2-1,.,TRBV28,CASSPSGRPNNEQFF,TGTGCCAGCAGCCCGAGCGGCCGTCCCAACAATGAGCAGTTCTTC
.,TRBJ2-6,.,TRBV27,CASRLSGANVLTF,TGTGCCAGCAGACTCTCTGGGGCCAACGTCCTGACTTTC
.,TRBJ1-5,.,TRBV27,CASSLTQDQPQHF,TGTGCCAGCAGTTTAACACAGGATCAGCCCCAGCATTTT
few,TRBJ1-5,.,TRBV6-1,CASSEMVEGGQPQHF,TGTGCCAGCAGTGAAATGGTAGAGGGAGGTCAGCCCCAGCATTTT
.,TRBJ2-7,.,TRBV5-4,CASSLASRDQQYF,TGTGCCAGCAGCTTGGCATCCAGGGATCAGCAGTACTTC
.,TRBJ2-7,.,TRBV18,CASSREAAFSYEQYF,TGTGCCAGCTCACGGGAGGCAGCCTTCTCCTACGAGCAGTACTTC
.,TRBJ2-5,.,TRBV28,CASSPSANGETQYF,TGTGCCAGCAGCCCTAGTGCGAACGGAGAGACCCAGTACTTC
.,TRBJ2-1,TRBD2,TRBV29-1,CSVLGLAEGISSYNEQFF,TGCAGCGTCCTAGGGCTAGCGGAGGGTATTAGCTCCTACAATGAGCAGTTCTTC
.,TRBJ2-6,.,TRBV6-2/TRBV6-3,CASSLTSSGANVLTF,TGTGCCAGCAGCCTAACGAGCTCTGGGGCCAACGTCCTGACTTTC
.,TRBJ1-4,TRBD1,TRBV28,CASSLFRQGPGTNEKLFF,TGTGCCAGCAGTTTGTTTCGACAGGGGCCGGGGACTAATGAAAAACTGTTTTTT
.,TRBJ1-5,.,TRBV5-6,CASSFLNQPQHF,TGTGCCAGCAGCTTCCTTAATCAGCCCCAGCATTTT
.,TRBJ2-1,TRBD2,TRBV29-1,CSVQESGSSYNEQFF,TGCAGCGTTCAGGAGAGCGGGAGCTCCTACAATGAGCAGTTCTTC
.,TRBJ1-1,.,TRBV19,CASSGRGMNTEAFF,TGTGCCAGTAGTGGACGGGGAATGAACACTGAAGCTTTCTTT
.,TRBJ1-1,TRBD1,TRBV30,CAWTAGGQGAEAFF,TGTGCCTGGACCGCCGGGGGACAGGGAGCAGAAGCTTTCTTT
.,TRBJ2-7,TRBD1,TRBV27,CASSLGTGGSEQYF,TGTGCCAGCAGTTTAGGGACAGGGGGTAGCGAGCAGTACTTC
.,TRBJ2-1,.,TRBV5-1,CASSLDTDNEQFF,TGCGCCAGCAGCCTGGACACAGACAATGAGCAGTTCTTC
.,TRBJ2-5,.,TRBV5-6,CASKGMDRKYQETQYF,TGTGCCAGCAAGGGAATGGACAGAAAGTACCAAGAGACCCAGTACTTC
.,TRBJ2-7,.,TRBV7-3,CASSLGGGFPSEQYF,TGTGCCAGCAGCTTAGGCGGAGGGTTCCCCAGCGAGCAGTACTTC
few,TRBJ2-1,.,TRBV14,CASSQDPLRNYNEQFF,TGTGCCAGCAGCCAAGATCCATTGCGGAATTACAATGAGCAGTTCTTC
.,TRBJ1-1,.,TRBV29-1,CSVEEHPNTEAFF,TGCAGCGTTGAAGAACACCCGAACACTGAAGCTTTCTTT
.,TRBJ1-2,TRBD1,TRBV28,CASSTQQQGAGGYTF,TGTGCCAGCAGCACACAACAACAGGGGGCGGGTGGCTACACCTTC
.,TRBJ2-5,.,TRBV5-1,CASSTGQLQETQYF,TGCGCCAGCAGCACTGGACAGCTCCAAGAGACCCAGTACTTC
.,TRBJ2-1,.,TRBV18,CASSLGRAFDNEQFF,TGTGCCAGCTCATTAGGCAGGGCATTCGACAATGAGCAGTTCTTC
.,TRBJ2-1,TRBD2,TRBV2,CASSDASGNTRSYNEQFF,TGTGCCAGCAGTGATGCTAGCGGGAATACCCGGTCCTACAATGAGCAGTTCTTC
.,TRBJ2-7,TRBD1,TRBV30,CAWTGGHEQYF,TGTGCCTGGACAGGGGGCCACGAGCAGTACTTC